These 2 T cell receptor beta chains were sequenced from one sample in a study of OX40 agonist ivuxolimab in advanced cancers. Clones were sequenced by immunoSEQ multiplex PCR, and TCRdb holds only the in-frame ones, with some missing. The sample yields tens of thousands of clones, 70% to 90% seen once. The input for sequencing was CD4+ or CD8+ T cells sorted from blood, taken in a trial of the OX40 agonist ivuxolimab. The receptor set was obtained from an adult with an advanced solid tumor such as melanoma, head and neck, liver or kidney cancer.

The chain carries TRBV11-2 and TRBJ1-2; D ambiguous. Germline V gene sequence: CDR1 SGHAT, CDR2 FQNNGV. V was shortened by 4 bases and J by 4 bases, with 13 bases between the two germline ends. The CDR3 is 14 amino acids. Here the CDR3 reads CASSSLEPTYGYTF. CDR3 in DNA: TGTGCCAGCAGCTCGTTAGAACCTACCTATGGCTACACCTTC. Looking up the rest from reference TRBV11-2 and TRBJ1-2 gives the full variable domain: EAGVAQSPRYKIIEKRQSVAFWCNPISGHATLYWYQQILGQGPKLLIQFQNNGVVDDSQLPKDRFSAERLKGVDSTLKIQPAKLEDSAVYLCASSSLEPTYGYTFGSGTRLTVV.

In this sample, this clone turned up a few times. The J gene is TRBJ2-3, the V gene TRBV7-3; 12 bases align to TRBD2. J lost 4 bases, V lost 4 bases, and 3 bases had no gene match. The CDR3 contains 15 residues. Germline loops: CDR1 SGHTA, CDR2 FQGTGA. The CDR3 coding sequence is TGTGCCAGCAGCTGGACTAGCGGGGAGTCAGATACGCAGTATTTT. Translation gives CASSWTSGESDTQYF. Together with reference TRBV7-3 and TRBJ2-3, the CDR3 gives the full variable domain: GAGVSQTPSNKVTEKGKYVELRCDPISGHTALYWYRQSLGQGPEFLIYFQGTGAADDSGLPNDRFFAVRPEGSVSTLKIQRTERGDSAVYLCASSWTSGESDTQYFGPGTRLTVL.